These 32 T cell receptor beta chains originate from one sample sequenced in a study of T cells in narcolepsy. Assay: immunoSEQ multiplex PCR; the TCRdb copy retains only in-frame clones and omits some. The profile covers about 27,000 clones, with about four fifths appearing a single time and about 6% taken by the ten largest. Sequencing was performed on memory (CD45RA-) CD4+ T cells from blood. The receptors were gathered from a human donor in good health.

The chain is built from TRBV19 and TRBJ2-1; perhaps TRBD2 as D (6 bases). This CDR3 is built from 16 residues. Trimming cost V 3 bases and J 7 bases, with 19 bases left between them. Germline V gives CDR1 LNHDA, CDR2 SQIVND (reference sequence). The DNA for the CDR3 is TGTGCCAGTAGTATTAACGCGGGAAGCGCCTTGAATGAGCAGTTCTTC. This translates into CASSINAGSALNEQFF.

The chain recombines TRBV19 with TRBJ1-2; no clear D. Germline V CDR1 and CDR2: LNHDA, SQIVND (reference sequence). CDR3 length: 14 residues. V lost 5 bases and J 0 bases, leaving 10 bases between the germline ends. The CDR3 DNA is TGTGCCAGTAGTTTCGGGATTCCTAACTATGGCTACACCTTC. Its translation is CASSFGIPNYGYTF.

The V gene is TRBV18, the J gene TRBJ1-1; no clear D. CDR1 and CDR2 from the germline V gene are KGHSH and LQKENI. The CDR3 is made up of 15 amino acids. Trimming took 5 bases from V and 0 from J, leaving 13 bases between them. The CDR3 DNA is TGTGCCAGCTCATCAGGTCTTTACGTGAACACTGAAGCTTTCTTT. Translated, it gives CASSSGLYVNTEAFF.

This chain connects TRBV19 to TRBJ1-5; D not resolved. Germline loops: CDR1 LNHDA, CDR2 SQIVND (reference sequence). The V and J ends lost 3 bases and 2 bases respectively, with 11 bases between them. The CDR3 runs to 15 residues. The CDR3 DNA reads TGTGCCAGTAGTATGGTTACGGACGGCAATCAGCCCCAGCATTTT. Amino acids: CASSMVTDGNQPQHF.

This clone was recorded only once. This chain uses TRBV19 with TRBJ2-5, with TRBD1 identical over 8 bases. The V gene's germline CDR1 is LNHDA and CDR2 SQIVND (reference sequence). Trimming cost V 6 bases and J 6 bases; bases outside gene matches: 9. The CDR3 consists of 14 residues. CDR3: CASSRSGGRQTQYF. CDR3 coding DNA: TGTGCCAGTAGCCGCTCAGGGGGCAGGCAGACCCAGTACTTC.

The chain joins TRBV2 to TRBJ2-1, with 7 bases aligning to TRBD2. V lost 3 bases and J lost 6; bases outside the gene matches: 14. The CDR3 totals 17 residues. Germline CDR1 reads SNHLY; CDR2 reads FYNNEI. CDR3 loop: CASSDWGGELSRNEQFF. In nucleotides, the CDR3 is TGTGCCAGCAGTGATTGGGGGGGGGAACTTTCTCGCAATGAGCAGTTCTTC.

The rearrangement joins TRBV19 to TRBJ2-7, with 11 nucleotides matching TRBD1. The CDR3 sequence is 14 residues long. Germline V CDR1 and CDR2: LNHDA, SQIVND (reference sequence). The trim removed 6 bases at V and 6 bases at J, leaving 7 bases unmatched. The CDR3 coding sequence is TGTGCCAGTAGAGAAGGGGGACAGGGGGGCGAGCAGTACTTC. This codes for CASREGGQGGEQYF. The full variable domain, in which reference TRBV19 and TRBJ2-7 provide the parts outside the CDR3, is DGGITQSPKYLFRKEGQNVTLSCEQNLNHDAMYWYRQDPGQGLRLIYYSQIVNDFQKGDIAEGYSVSREKKESFPLTVTSAQKNPTAFYLCASREGGQGGEQYFGPGTRLTVT.

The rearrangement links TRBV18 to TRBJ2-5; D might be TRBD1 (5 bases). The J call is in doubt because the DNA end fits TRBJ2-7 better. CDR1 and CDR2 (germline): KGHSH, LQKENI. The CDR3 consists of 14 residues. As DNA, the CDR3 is TGTGCCAGCTCACCACGGCAGGGATCCTACGAGCAGTACTTC. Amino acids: CASSPRQGSYEQYF.

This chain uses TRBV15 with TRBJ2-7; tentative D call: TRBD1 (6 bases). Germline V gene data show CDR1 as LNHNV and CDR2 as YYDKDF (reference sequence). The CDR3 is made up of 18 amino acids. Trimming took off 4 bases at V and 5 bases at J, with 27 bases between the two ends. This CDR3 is CATSKEYGTRTARNEQYF. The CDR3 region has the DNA TGTGCCACCAGCAAAGAGTACGGGACCAGGACAGCGAGAAACGAGCAGTACTTC.

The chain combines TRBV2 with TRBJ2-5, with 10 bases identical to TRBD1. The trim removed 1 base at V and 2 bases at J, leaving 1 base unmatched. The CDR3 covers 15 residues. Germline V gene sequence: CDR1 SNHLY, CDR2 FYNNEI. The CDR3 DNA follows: TGTGCCAGCAGTGAAGGGGACAGGGGACAAGAGACCCAGTACTTC. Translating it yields CASSEGDRGQETQYF.

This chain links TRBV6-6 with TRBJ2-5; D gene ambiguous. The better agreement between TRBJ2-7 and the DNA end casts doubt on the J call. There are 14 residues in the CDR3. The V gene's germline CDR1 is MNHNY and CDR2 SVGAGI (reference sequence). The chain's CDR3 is CASSSPRAPYEQYF. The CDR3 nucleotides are TGTGCCAGCAGCTCCCCCCGGGCCCCCTACGAGCAGTACTTC.

The CDR3 protein is CASSPYGTTSTGELFF. In nucleotides, the CDR3 is TGTGCCAGCAGCCCGTATGGGACTACCTCCACCGGGGAGCTGTTTTTT. The chain joins TRBV11-2 to TRBJ2-2; 7 nucleotides line up with TRBD2. Germline lookup yields CDR1 SGHAT and CDR2 FQNNGV. The CDR3 sequence is 16 residues long. V lost 5 bases to trimming and J lost 4 bases; unmatched junction nucleotides: 10.

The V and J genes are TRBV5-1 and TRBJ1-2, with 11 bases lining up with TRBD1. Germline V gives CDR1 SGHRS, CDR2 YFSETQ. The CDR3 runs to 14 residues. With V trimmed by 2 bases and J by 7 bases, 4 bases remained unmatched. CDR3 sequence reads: CASSFLDRGLGYTF. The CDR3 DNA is TGCGCCAGCAGCTTCCTGGACAGGGGGCTTGGCTACACCTTC.

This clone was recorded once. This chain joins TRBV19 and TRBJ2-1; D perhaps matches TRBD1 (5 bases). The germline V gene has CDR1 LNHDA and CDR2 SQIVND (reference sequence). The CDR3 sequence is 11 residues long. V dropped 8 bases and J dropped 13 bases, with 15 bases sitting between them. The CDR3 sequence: CASGVDSQQFF. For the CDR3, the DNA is TGTGCCAGTGGGGTCGACAGTCAACAGTTCTTC.

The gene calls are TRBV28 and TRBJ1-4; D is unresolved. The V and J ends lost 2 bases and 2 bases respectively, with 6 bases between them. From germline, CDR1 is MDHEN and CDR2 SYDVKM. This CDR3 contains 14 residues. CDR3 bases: TGTGCCAGCAGTTTAAAAAGGACTAATGAAAAACTGTTTTTT. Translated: CASSLKRTNEKLFF.

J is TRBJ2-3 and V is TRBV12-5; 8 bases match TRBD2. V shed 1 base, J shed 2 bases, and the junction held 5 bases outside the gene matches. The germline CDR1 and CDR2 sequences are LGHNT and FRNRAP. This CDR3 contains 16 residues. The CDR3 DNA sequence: TGTGCTAGTGGTTTGGACACACTAGCGGACACAGATACGCAGTATTTT. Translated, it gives CASGLDTLADTDTQYF.

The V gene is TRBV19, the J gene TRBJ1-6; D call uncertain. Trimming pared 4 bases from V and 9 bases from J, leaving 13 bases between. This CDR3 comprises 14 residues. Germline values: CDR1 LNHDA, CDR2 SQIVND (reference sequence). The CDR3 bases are TGTGCCAGTAGTACAGGTCCTGTATCTTCACCCCTCCACTTT. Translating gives CASSTGPVSSPLHF.

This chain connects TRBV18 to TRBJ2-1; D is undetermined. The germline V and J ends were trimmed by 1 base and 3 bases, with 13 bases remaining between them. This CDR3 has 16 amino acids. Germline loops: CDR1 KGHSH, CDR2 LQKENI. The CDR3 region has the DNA TGTGCCAGCTCACCACAGTCTACCCCCAACTACAATGAGCAGTTCTTC. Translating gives CASSPQSTPNYNEQFF.

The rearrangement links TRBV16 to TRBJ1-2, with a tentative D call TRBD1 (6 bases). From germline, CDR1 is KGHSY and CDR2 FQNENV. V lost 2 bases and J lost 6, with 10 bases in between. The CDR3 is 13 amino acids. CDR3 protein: CASSQREGDGYTF. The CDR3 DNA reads TGTGCCAGCAGCCAACGAGAGGGGGATGGCTACACCTTC. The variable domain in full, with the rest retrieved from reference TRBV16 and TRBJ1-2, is GEEVAQTPKHLVRGEGQKAKLYCAPIKGHSYVFWYQQVLKNEFKFLISFQNENVFDETGMPKERFSAKCLPNSPCSLEIQATKLEDSAVYFCASSQREGDGYTFGSGTRLTVV.

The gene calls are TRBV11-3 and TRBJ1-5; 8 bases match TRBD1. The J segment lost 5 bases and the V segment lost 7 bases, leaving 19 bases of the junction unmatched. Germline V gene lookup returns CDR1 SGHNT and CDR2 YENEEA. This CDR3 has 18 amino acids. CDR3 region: CASTRTGMTLVQHQPQHF. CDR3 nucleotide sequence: TGTGCCAGCACCCGGACAGGGATGACATTGGTACAACATCAGCCCCAGCATTTT.

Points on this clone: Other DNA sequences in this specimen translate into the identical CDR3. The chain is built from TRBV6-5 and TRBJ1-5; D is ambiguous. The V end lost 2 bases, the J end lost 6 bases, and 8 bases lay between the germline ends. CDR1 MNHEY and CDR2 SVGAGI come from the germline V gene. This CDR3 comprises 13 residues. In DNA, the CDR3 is TGTGCCAGCAGTTACAGGGAGGGTCAGCCCCAGCATTTT. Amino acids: CASSYREGQPQHF.

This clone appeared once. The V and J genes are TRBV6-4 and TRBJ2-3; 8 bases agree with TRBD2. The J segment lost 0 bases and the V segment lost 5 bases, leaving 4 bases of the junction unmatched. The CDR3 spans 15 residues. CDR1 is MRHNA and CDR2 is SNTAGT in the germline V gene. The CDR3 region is CASSPSGHSTDTQYF. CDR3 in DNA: TGTGCCAGCAGTCCTAGCGGGCATAGCACAGATACGCAGTATTTT.

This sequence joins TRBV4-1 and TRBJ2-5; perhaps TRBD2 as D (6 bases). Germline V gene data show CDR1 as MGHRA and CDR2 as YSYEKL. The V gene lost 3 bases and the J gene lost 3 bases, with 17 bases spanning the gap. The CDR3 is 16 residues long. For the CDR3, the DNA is TGCGCCAGCAGCCATCCGAAACGGGGGATGGAAGAGACCCAGTACTTC. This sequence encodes CASSHPKRGMEETQYF.

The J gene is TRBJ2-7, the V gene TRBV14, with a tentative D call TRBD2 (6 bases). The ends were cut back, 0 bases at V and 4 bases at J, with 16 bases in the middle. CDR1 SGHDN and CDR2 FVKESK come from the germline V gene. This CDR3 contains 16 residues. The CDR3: CASSQENRAGGYEQYF. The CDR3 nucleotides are TGTGCCAGCAGCCAAGAGAACCGAGCGGGTGGGTACGAGCAGTACTTC. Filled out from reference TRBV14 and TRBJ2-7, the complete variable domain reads EAGVTQFPSHSVIEKGQTVTLRCDPISGHDNLYWYRRVMGKEIKFLLHFVKESKQDESGMPNNRFLAERTGGTYSTLKVQPAELEDSGVYFCASSQENRAGGYEQYFGPGTRLTVT.

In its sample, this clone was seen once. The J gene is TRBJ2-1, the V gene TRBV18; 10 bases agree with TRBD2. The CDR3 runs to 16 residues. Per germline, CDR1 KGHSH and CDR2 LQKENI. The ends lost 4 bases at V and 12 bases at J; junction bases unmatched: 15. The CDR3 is CASSLQSSGREIGQFF. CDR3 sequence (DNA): TGTGCCAGCTCACTTCAGTCCAGCGGGAGGGAAATTGGGCAGTTCTTC.

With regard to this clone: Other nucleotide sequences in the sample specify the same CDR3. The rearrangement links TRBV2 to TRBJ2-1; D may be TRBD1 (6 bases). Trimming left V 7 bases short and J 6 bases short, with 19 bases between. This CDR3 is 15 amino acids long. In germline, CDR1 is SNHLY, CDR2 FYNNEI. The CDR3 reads CASTRGRGGVNEQFF. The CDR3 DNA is TGTGCCAGCACCCGGGGCAGGGGTGGGGTCAATGAGCAGTTCTTC.

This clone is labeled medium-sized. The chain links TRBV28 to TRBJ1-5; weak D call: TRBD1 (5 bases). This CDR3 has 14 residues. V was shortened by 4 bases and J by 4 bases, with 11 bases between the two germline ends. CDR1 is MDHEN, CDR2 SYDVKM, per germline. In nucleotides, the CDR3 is TGTGCCAGCAGTTCCACGACAGTTAATCAGCCCCAGCATTTT. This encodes CASSSTTVNQPQHF.

This chain's CDR3 is CASSLDGGPQETQYF. The CDR3 coding sequence is TGCGCCAGCAGCTTGGATGGGGGGCCCCAAGAGACCCAGTACTTC. The rearrangement joins TRBV5-1 to TRBJ2-5; D is perhaps TRBD1 or TRBD2 (6 bases each). CDR3 length: 15 residues. The germline gives CDR1 SGHRS, CDR2 YFSETQ. The V end lost 0 bases, the J end lost 1 base, and 10 bases lay between the germline ends.

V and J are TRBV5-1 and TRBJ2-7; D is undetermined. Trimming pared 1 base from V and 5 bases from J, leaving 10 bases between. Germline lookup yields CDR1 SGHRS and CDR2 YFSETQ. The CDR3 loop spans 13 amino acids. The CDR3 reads CASSLLVGNEQYF. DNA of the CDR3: TGCGCCAGCAGCTTGTTGGTAGGGAACGAGCAGTACTTC.

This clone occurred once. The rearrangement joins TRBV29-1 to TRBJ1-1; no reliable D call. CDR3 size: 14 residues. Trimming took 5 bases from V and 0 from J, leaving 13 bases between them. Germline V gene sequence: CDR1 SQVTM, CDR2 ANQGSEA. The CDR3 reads CSVYSEEMNTEAFF. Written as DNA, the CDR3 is TGCAGCGTTTATTCAGAAGAGATGAACACTGAAGCTTTCTTT.

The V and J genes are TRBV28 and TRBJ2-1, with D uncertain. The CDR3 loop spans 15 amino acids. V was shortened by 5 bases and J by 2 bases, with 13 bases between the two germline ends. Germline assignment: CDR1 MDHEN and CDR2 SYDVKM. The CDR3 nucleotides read TGTGCCAGCAGTGTCGCCGAGAGAGCCTACAATGAGCAGTTCTTC. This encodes CASSVAERAYNEQFF.

CDR3 residues: CASSFTTGRYEQYF. The CDR3 bases are TGTGCCAGCAGCTTTACGACAGGGCGATACGAGCAGTACTTC. The chain is built from TRBV11-2 and TRBJ2-7; 7 nucleotides agree with TRBD1. The length of the CDR3 is 14 residues. Germline V gene lookup returns CDR1 SGHAT and CDR2 FQNNGV. Trimming at V came to 3 bases and at J to 4 bases, leaving 6 bases not matched to a gene.